The next 9 T cell receptor beta chains were all read from a single sample in a study of cytomegalovirus exposure and HLA in healthy donors. Primers for the PCR totalled 60 Vbeta and 13 Jbeta. The assay was immunoSEQ multiplex PCR, and TCRdb's table has in-frame clones only and misses some. The sample shows roughly 130,000 clones, about four fifths of them seen only once. The specimen sequenced was PBMCs. These receptors originate from a man younger than 40 in good health and CMV-seronegative.

This chain connects TRBV27 to TRBJ2-7; TRBD1 might be the D (5 bases). This CDR3 comprises 12 residues. Trimming left V 8 bases short and J 6 bases short, with 14 bases between. Germline assignment: CDR1 MNHEY and CDR2 SMNVEV (reference sequence). The CDR3 region has the DNA TGTGCCAGCTCCCTGTGGGGCGGCGAGCAGTACTTC. Amino acids: CASSLWGGEQYF.

This clone occurred once. The identical CDR3 is also encoded by other nucleotide sequences in the sample. This rearrangement joins TRBV28 to TRBJ1-5; D gene unclear. The CDR3 is 12 amino acids. Germline V gene sequence: CDR1 MDHEN, CDR2 SYDVKM. V lost 4 bases and J lost 2, with 3 bases in between. CDR3 nucleotides: TGTGCCAGCAGTTCCGGCAATCAGCCCCAGCATTTT. Translated: CASSSGNQPQHF.

The chain is built from TRBV6-5 and TRBJ2-5; 7 bases line up with TRBD1. The closer fit of TRBJ2-7 to the DNA end suggests the J call may be wrong. This CDR3 spans 13 amino acids. The germline gives CDR1 MNHEY, CDR2 SVGAGI. DNA of the CDR3: TGTGCCAGCTCCCTCGACAGGGTAGCCGAGCAGTACTTC. Protein: CASSLDRVAEQYF.

This sequence joins TRBV15 and TRBJ2-3, with D tentatively TRBD2 (6 bases). V was trimmed by 1 base and J by 0 bases, leaving 11 bases between them. Germline loops: CDR1 LNHNV, CDR2 YYDKDF (reference sequence). This CDR3 comprises 16 residues. CDR3 in amino acids: CATSRGGTLSTDTQYF. CDR3 nucleotides: TGTGCCACCAGCAGAGGGGGGACTCTTAGCACAGATACGCAGTATTTT.

The chain has TRBV5-6 and TRBJ2-5; no reliable D call. TRBJ2-7 explains the end of the DNA better; the J call may be wrong. Germline CDR1 and CDR2: SGHDT and YYEEEE. This CDR3 is 14 amino acids long. The chain's CDR3 is CASSLHEDTYEQYF. The CDR3 nucleotides are TGTGCCAGCAGCTTGCATGAGGATACCTACGAGCAGTACTTC.

This chain joins TRBV10-1 and TRBJ1-1; D is ambiguous. There are 14 residues in the CDR3. Trimming took 0 bases from V and 0 from J, leaving 5 bases between them. Looked up from germline, CDR1 is WNHNN and CDR2 is SYGVQD (reference sequence). In nucleotides, the CDR3 is TGCGCCAGCAGTGAGTCTTACATGAACACTGAAGCTTTCTTT. Translated: CASSESYMNTEAFF.

This clone was counted between two and nine times. V is TRBV29-1 and J is TRBJ2-5; 12 nucleotides line up with TRBD2. This CDR3 comprises 13 residues. The germline CDR1 and CDR2 sequences are SQVTM and ANQGSEA. J lost 11 bases, V lost 4 bases, and 8 bases had no gene match. For the CDR3, the DNA is TGCAGCGTTGGACTAGCGGGAGTAAATGAGCAGTACTTC. Translated, it gives CSVGLAGVNEQYF.

V gene TRBV7-9 combines with J gene TRBJ1-1, with a possible D match to TRBD1 (5 bases). The germline CDR1 and CDR2 sequences are SEHNR and FQNEAQ (reference sequence). Trimming removed 5 bases from V and 1 base from J, with 14 bases in between. CDR3 length: 15 residues. The CDR3 is CASSPDMLGNTEAFF. DNA for the CDR3: TGTGCCAGCAGCCCGGACATGCTGGGGAACACTGAAGCTTTCTTT.

The V gene is TRBV11-2, the J gene TRBJ1-3, with a weak D call TRBD1 (5 bases). Trimming cost V 5 bases and J 0 bases, with 8 bases left between them. The CDR3 is made up of 14 amino acids. Per the germline V gene, CDR1 is SGHAT and CDR2 is FQNNGV. The CDR3: CASSETDSGNTIYF. CDR3 bases: TGTGCCAGCAGCGAGACAGACTCTGGAAACACCATATATTTT. Based on the CDR3 plus reference TRBV11-2 and TRBJ1-3, the full variable domain is EAGVAQSPRYKIIEKRQSVAFWCNPISGHATLYWYQQILGQGPKLLIQFQNNGVVDDSQLPKDRFSAERLKGVDSTLKIQPAKLEDSAVYLCASSETDSGNTIYFGEGSWLTVV.